This T cell receptor (beta chain) was sequenced for a study of blood T cell repertoires in COVID-19. Whole-study context: Sample material is recorded as cDNA or gDNA derived from T cells, B-cell-depleted T cells, or PBMCs.

Germline V CDR1 and CDR2: SGHRS, YFSETQ. Trimming shortened V by 2 bases and J by 3 bases, and 8 bases separated the two germline ends. This CDR3 is built from 13 residues. Details on this clone: Other DNA sequences in this specimen translate into the identical CDR3.

In the authors' methods: Estimated nucleated cell counts came from reference gene primer amplification. The repertoire was sequenced with immunoSEQ multiplex PCR; TCRdb's copy has only in-frame clones and lacks some. V, J and clone size derive from that table, while D and trimming were established from the DNA sequence. The data contain fewer than 110,000 clones, approximately 87% of them singletons. This clonotype originated in a woman aged 30 to 39 with acute or convalescent COVID-19. V and J are TRBV5-1 and TRBJ1-2; D is perhaps TRBD1 (6 bases). The sequencing sample was made of peripheral blood. The CDR3 region is CASSLQGDYGYTF. As DNA, the CDR3 is TGCGCCAGCAGCTTACAGGGAGACTATGGCTACACCTTC.